The source of this TCR beta chain is a study of shared clonotypes between healthy human individuals. CDR1 and CDR2 (germline): LGHNA, YNFKEQ. V lost 8 bases, J lost 4 bases, and 8 bases stayed unmatched. CDR3 length: 13 residues. The deep-level immunoSEQ assay was used. The authors split each subset's genomic DNA evenly across several immunoSEQ plates. This table comes from immunoSEQ multiplex PCR, and its TCRdb copy is limited to in-frame clones, with some not included. The table has about 520,000 clones, over 70% seen once. This chain links TRBV4-2 with TRBJ2-7, with 7 bases aligning to TRBD2. What was sequenced was PBMCs. This clonotype was sampled from a woman aged 40-49 years in good health. Some clones in this sample may be carry-over from other donors' samples. CDR3 region: CASSRETWYEQYF. In nucleotides, the CDR3 is TGTGCCAGCTCGCGGGAGACATGGTACGAGCAGTACTTC.